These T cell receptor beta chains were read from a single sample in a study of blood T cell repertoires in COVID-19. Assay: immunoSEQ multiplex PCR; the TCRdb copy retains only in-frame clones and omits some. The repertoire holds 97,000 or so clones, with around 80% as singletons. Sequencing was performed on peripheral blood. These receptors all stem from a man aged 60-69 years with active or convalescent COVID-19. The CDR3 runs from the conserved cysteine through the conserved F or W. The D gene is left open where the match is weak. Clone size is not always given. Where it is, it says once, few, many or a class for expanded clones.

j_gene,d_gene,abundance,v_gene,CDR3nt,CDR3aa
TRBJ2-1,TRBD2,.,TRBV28,TGTGCCAGCAGTCCCGGGACTAGGGCCTACAATGAGCAGTTCTTC,CASSPGTRAYNEQFF
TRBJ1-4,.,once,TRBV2,TGTGCCAGCAGTCGCCGGACAGCCTTAAATGAAAAACTGTTTTTT,CASSRRTALNEKLFF
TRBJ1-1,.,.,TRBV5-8,TGTGCCAGCAGCTTGGGGGAGCTTTACACTGAAGCTTTCTTT,CASSLGELYTEAFF
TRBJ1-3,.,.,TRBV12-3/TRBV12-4,TGTGCCAGCAGTTCGGAGCCATCTTTTACCATATATTTT,CASSSEPSFTIYF
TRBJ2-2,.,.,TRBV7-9,TGTGCCAGCCAAGCGGTCGGGGACACCGGGGAGCTGTTTTTT,CASQAVGDTGELFF
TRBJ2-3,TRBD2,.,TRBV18,TGTGCCAGCTCACTTCAGACTAGCGGCACAGATACGCAGTATTTT,CASSLQTSGTDTQYF
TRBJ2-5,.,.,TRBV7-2,TGTGCCAGCAGCTTAGACAGAAGTCCAGGGACCCAGTACTTC,CASSLDRSPGTQYF
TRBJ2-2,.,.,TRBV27,TGTGCCAGCAGTTTGGGCGTTACGGACACCGGGGAGCTGTTTTTT,CASSLGVTDTGELFF
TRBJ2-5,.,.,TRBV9,TGTGCCAGCAGCGTCGCTCCGTCCGGGGTGAGGGAGACCCAGTACTTC,CASSVAPSGVRETQYF
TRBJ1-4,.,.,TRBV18,TGTGCCAGCTCACCGACAGTAGCCGAAAAACTGTTTTTT,CASSPTVAEKLFF
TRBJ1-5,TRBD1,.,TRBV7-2,TGTGCCAGCAGCTTCACAGGGGGCCACAATCAGCCCCAGCATTTT,CASSFTGGHNQPQHF
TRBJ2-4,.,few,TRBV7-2,TGTGCCAGCAGCTTAGCGGGGGCATCAAAGTACTTC,CASSLAGASKYF